The entry below gives a single T cell receptor (beta chain) sequence along with its context. Germline V gene data show CDR1 as MNHEY and CDR2 as SMNVEV (reference sequence). There are 11 residues in the CDR3. V was clipped by 8 bases and J by 11 bases, with 14 bases between them. These data come from a study of cytomegalovirus exposure and HLA in healthy donors. Those who donated were healthy bone marrow donors. The PCR used 60 Vbeta and 13 Jbeta primers. The data were produced by immunoSEQ multiplex PCR, yet TCRdb's version contains in-frame clones alone and is incomplete. The sample gives around 190,000 clones, roughly 82% of which show up once; less than 0.65% is in the top ten.

Sequenced: PBMCs. The chain employs TRBV27 and TRBJ2-3; perhaps TRBD2 as D (5 bases). This receptor was obtained from a woman aged 45 to 65 in good health and CMV-seronegative. The CDR3: CASVAGIKQYF. The CDR3 coding sequence is TGTGCCAGCGTAGCCGGGATTAAGCAGTATTTT.